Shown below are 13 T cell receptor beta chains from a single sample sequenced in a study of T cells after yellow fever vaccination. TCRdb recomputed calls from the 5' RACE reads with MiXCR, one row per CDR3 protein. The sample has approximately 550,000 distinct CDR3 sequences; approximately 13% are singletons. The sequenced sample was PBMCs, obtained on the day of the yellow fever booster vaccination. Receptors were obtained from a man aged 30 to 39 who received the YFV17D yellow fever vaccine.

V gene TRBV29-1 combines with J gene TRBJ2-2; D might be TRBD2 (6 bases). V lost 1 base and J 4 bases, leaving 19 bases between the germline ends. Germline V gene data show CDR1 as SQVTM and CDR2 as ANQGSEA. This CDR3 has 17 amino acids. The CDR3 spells CSVEVQGREAPTGELFF. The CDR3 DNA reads TGCAGCGTTGAAGTCCAGGGAAGGGAGGCCCCCACCGGGGAGCTGTTTTTT.

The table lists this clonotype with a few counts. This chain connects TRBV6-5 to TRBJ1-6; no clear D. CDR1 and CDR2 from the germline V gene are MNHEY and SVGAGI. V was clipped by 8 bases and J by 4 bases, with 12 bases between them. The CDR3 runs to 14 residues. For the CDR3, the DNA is TGTGCCAGCTCTTACACCCGTTATAATTCACCCCTCCACTTT. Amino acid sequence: CASSYTRYNSPLHF.

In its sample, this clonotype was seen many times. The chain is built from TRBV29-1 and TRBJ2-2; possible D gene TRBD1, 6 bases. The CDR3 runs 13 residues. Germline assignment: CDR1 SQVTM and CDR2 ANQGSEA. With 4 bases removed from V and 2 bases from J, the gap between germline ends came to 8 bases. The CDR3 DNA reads TGCAGCGTTGTGGGACACAACACCGGGGAGCTGTTTTTT. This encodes CSVVGHNTGELFF.

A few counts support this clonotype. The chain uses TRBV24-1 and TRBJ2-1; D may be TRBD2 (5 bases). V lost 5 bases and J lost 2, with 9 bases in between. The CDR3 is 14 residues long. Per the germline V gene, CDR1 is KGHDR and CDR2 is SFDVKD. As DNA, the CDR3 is TGTGCCACCAGTGGTAGCGCAGCCTACAATGAGCAGTTCTTC. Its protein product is CATSGSAAYNEQFF.

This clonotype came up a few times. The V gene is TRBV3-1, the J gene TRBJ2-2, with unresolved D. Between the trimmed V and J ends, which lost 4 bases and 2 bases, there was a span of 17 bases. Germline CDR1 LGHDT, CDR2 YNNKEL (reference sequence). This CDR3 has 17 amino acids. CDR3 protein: CASSRRPTWINTGELFF. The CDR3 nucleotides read TGTGCCAGCAGCCGCAGACCCACGTGGATCAACACCGGGGAGCTGTTTTTT. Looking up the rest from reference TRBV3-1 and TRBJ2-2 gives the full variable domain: DTAVSQTPKYLVTQMGNDKSIKCEQNLGHDTMYWYKQDSKKFLKIMFSYNNKELIINETVPNRFSPKSPDKAHLNLHINSLELGDSAVYFCASSRRPTWINTGELFFGEGSRLTVL.

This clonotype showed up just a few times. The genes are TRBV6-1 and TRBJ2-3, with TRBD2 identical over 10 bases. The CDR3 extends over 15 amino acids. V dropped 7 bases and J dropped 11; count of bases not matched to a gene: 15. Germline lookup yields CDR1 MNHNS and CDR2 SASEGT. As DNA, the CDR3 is TGTGCCAGCACCCAGCGGGAGGGGGCCCCCAGGGGGCAGTATTTT. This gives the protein CASTQREGAPRGQYF.

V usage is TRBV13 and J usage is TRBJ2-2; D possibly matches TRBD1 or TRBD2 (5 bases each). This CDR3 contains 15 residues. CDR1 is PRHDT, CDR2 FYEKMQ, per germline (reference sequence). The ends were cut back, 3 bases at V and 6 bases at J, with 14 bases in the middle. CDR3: CASSLSSRGAGELFF. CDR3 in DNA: TGTGCCAGCAGCTTGAGTAGTCGGGGCGCCGGGGAGCTGTTTTTT.

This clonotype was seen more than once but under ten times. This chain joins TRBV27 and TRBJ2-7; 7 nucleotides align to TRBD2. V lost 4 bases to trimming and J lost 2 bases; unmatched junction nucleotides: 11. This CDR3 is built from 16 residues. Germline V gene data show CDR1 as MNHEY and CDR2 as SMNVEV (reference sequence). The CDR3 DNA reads TGTGCCAGCAGTTACCTAGGGACTACCGGGACCTACGAGCAGTACTTC. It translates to CASSYLGTTGTYEQYF.

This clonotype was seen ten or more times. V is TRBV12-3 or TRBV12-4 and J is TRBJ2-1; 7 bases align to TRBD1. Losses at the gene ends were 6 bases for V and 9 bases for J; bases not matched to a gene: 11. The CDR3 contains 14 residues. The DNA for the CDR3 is TGTGCCAGCAGCCCTGACAGGGCGCTCCCTGAGCAGTTCTTC. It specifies CASSPDRALPEQFF.

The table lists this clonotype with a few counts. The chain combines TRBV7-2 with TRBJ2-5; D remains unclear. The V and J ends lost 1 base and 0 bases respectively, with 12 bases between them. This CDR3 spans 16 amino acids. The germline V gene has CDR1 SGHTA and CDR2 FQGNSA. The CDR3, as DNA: TGTGCCAGCAGCTTAGGATCCCAAGTGTACCAAGAGACCCAGTACTTC. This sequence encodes CASSLGSQVYQETQYF. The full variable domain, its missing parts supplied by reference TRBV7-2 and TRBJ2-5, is GAGVSQSPSNKVTEKGKDVELRCDPISGHTALYWYRQSLGQGLEFLIYFQGNSAPDKSGLPSDRFSAERTGGSVSTLTIQRTQQEDSAVYLCASSLGSQVYQETQYFGPGTRLLVL.

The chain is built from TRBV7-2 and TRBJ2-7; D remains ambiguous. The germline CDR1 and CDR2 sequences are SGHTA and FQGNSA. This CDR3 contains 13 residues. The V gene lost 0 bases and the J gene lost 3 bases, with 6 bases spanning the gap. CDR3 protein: CASSLAANYEQYF. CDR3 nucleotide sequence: TGTGCCAGCAGCTTAGCGGCTAACTACGAGCAGTACTTC.

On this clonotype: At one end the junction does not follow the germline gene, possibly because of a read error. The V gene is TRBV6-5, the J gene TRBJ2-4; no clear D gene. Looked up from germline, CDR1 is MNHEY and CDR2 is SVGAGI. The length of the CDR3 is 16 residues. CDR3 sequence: CASTYSQTLAKNIQYF. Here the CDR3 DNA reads TGTGCCAGCACTTACTCGCAGACCCTAGCCAAAAACATTCAGTACTTC.

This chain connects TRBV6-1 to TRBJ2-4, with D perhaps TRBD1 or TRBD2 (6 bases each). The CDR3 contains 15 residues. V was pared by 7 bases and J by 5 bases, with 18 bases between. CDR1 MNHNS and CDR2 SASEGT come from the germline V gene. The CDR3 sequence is CASNKGGGPENIQYF. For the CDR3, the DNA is TGTGCCAGCAACAAAGGTGGGGGGCCGGAAAACATTCAGTACTTC.